The 14 T cell receptor beta chains below come from one sample, sequenced in a study of neurological immune-mediated disorders. Via MiXCR, TCRdb re-called the 5' RACE reads, giving one row per CDR3 protein. Here the sample spans more than 100,000 distinct CDR3 sequences, 11% being singletons. The time point was: longitudinal time-point 3. Sequenced input: PBMCs. Every receptor here comes from a female donor with HTLV-1-associated myelopathy (HAM/TSP).

Many counts were recorded for this clonotype. The CDR3 sequence: CSAPHPGTAGNTIYF. CDR3 coding DNA: TGCAGTGCCCCTCACCCAGGGACAGCCGGAAACACCATATATTTT. The chain links TRBV20-1 to TRBJ1-3, with 7 bases fitting TRBD1. The ends lost 6 bases at V and 4 bases at J; junction bases unmatched: 12. The CDR3 contains 15 residues. From germline, CDR1 is DFQATT and CDR2 SNEGSKA (reference sequence).

This clonotype was seen many times. The V call is TRBV28, the J call TRBJ2-2, with 7 bases identical to TRBD1. Germline loops: CDR1 MDHEN, CDR2 SYDVKM. The CDR3 length is 14 residues. Trimming cost V 10 bases and J 8 bases; bases outside gene matches: 13. CDR3 sequence: CAIRGQGLSGELFF. As DNA, the CDR3 is TGTGCCATTAGGGGGCAGGGGCTGTCGGGGGAGCTGTTTTTT.

This clonotype showed up many times. The rearrangement links TRBV5-1 to TRBJ2-7, with TRBD1 matching over 10 bases. Germline CDR1 is SGHRS and CDR2 is YFSETQ. The V and J ends lost 4 bases and 4 bases, in that order; junction bases with no gene match: 5. CDR3 length equals 14 residues. CDR3 amino acids: CASSPGTGVYEQYF. CDR3 nucleotide sequence: TGCGCCAGCAGCCCCGGGACAGGGGTATACGAGCAGTACTTC.

This clonotype occurred many times. The V call is TRBV12-3 or TRBV12-4, the J call TRBJ2-5; TRBD1 aligns across 8 bases. The CDR3 loop spans 16 amino acids. V was clipped by 1 base and J by 5 bases; unmatched bases: 9. The CDR3 nucleotides are TGTGCCAGCAGTTTAGTAGGGACAGGCCGTAGGGAGACCCAGTACTTC. As protein: CASSLVGTGRRETQYF.

The table lists this clonotype with a few counts. The rearrangement joins TRBV20-1 to TRBJ2-1; TRBD2 matches at 9 bases. Germline CDR1 and CDR2: DFQATT and SNEGSKA (reference sequence). Unmatched junction bases numbered 3, after V lost 3 bases and J lost 3 bases. The CDR3 sequence is 14 residues long. The DNA of the CDR3 is TGCAGTGCTAGCGGTAGCGGGGGCTACAATGAGCAGTTCTTC. Its translation is CSASGSGGYNEQFF.

This clonotype has ten or more counts. The chain recombines TRBV6-5 with TRBJ1-1; possibly TRBD1 for D (5 bases). The germline V and J ends were trimmed by 5 bases and 3 bases, with 13 bases remaining between them. This CDR3 spans 14 amino acids. Germline V gives CDR1 MNHEY, CDR2 SVGAGI. The DNA for the CDR3 is TGTGCCAGCAGTCCCTTCGGGGCACACACTGAAGCTTTCTTT. Translated: CASSPFGAHTEAFF.

This clonotype was counted at least ten times. The J gene is TRBJ2-5, the V gene TRBV7-7; 7 nucleotides line up with TRBD1. The trim removed 4 bases at V and 2 bases at J, leaving 4 bases unmatched. This CDR3 comprises 14 residues. The germline V gene encodes CDR1 SSHAT and CDR2 FNYEAQ (reference sequence). CDR3 bases: TGTGCCAGCAGCTACCGGGACAGTCAAGAGACCCAGTACTTC. Its translation: CASSYRDSQETQYF.

This clonotype was seen repeatedly, ten times or more. The genes are TRBV12-3 or TRBV12-4 and TRBJ1-1, with no clear D. V lost 2 bases and J 5 bases, leaving 9 bases between the germline ends. This CDR3 region has 13 residues. The CDR3 DNA sequence: TGTGCCAGCAGTTTACTGGGGATTACTGAAGCTTTCTTT. The encoded protein is CASSLLGITEAFF.

This clonotype was counted ten times or more. The chain combines TRBV4-1 with TRBJ2-1; perhaps TRBD2 as D (7 bases). This CDR3 region has 15 residues. With 1 base removed from V and 7 bases from J, the gap between germline ends came to 14 bases. The germline V gene encodes CDR1 MGHRA and CDR2 YSYEKL. For the CDR3, the DNA is TGCGCCAGCAGCCAAGCGGGGGCGCGGGGGAATGAGCAGTTCTTC. It encodes CASSQAGARGNEQFF.

This clonotype was seen many times. The gene calls are TRBV5-1 and TRBJ2-1; 7 positions agree with TRBD1. The CDR3 loop spans 15 amino acids. Unmatched junction bases numbered 11, after V lost 4 bases and J lost 7 bases. From germline, CDR1 is SGHRS and CDR2 YFSETQ. CDR3 amino acids: CASSPTGAVGNEQFF. As DNA, the CDR3 is TGCGCCAGCAGCCCCACAGGGGCGGTTGGAAATGAGCAGTTCTTC.

The table lists this clonotype with a few counts. The gene calls are TRBV6-1 and TRBJ2-2, with a tentative D call TRBD1 (6 bases). CDR3 length: 14 residues. From germline, CDR1 is MNHNS and CDR2 SASEGT. The V and J ends lost 3 bases and 6 bases respectively, with 11 bases between them. In DNA form, the CDR3 reads TGTGCCAGCAGTGACCCACAGGGATCCGGGGAGCTGTTTTTT. As protein: CASSDPQGSGELFF.

In this sample, this clonotype turned up many times. This chain links TRBV6-5 with TRBJ2-1; D is unresolved. CDR1 is MNHEY, CDR2 SVGAGI, per germline. This CDR3 is 14 amino acids long. V was trimmed by 0 bases and J by 7 bases, leaving 10 bases between them. The CDR3 loop is CASSYSRSWNEQFF. CDR3 nucleotide sequence: TGTGCCAGCAGTTACTCGAGGAGTTGGAATGAGCAGTTCTTC.

A note on this clonotype: A much larger clone differs by one base, so this may be a read error. The chain couples TRBV12-3 or TRBV12-4 to TRBJ2-5, with TRBD1 matching 8 bases. The CDR3 extends over 13 amino acids. The V and J ends lost 6 bases and 8 bases, in that order; junction bases with no gene match: 8. CDR3 sequence: CASRDRAEDTQYF. Here the CDR3 DNA reads TGTGCCAGCAGGGACAGGGCCGAGGATACCCAGTACTTC.

The chain uses TRBV20-1 and TRBJ2-7, with D tentatively TRBD2 (6 bases). The CDR3 extends over 12 amino acids. V lost 5 bases to trimming and J lost 3 bases, with 11 bases between them. Germline values: CDR1 DFQATT, CDR2 SNEGSKA (reference sequence). CDR3 nucleotide sequence: TGCAGTGCTCTTATGACTAGCTACGAGCAGTACTTC. The encoded protein is CSALMTSYEQYF.